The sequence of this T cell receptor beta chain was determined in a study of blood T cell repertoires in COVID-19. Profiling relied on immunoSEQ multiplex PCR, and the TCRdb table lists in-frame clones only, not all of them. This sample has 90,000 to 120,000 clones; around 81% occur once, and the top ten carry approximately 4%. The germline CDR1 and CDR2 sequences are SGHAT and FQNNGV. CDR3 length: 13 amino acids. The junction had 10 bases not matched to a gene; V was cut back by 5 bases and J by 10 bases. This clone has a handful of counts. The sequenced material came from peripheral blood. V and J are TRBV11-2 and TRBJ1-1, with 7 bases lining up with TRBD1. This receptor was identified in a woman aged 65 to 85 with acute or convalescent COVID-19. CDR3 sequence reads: CASSPQTDRVAFF. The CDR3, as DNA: TGTGCCAGCAGCCCACAAACCGACAGGGTAGCTTTCTTT.